This note documents a single T cell receptor (beta chain) sequence. In the original processing: Amplification of reference gene primers provided the estimated nucleated cell counts. Generated by immunoSEQ multiplex PCR, the TCRdb table keeps only in-frame clones and is missing some. From that table come the V and J calls and clone size; the DNA was used to work out D and trimming. The sample has roughly 190,000 clones, around 80% seen once. These data are taken from a study of blood T cell repertoires in COVID-19. As for the study in general: Sites across the United States, Italy and Spain contributed samples from acute and convalescent COVID-19. In each case, the material was cDNA or gDNA derived from T cells, B-cell-depleted T cells, or PBMCs.

The sample was peripheral blood. The receptor comes from a human donor in a cohort sampled during active COVID-19.

CDR3 amino acids: CASSEGASRREKLFF. The CDR3 DNA is TGTGCCAGCAGTGAAGGGGCCAGTAGGAGGGAAAAACTGTTTTTT. The chain joins TRBV6-1 to TRBJ1-4; D not certain. CDR3 length: 15 amino acids. V lost 1 base, J lost 8 bases, and 14 bases lay in between. The V gene's germline CDR1 is MNHNS and CDR2 SASEGT.